The clone carrying this T cell receptor beta chain was seen only once. Antigen: not known. J lost 5 bases, V lost 4 bases, and 4 bases had no gene match. The germline CDR1 and CDR2 sequences are SGHAT and FQNNGV. CDR3 length: 13 residues. This sample was taken from a study of T cell responses to AZD1222 COVID-19 vaccine. Study at large: Researchers grouped second doses given at about 4 or about 12 weeks into one pool.

Overall study results and limits: Clonal diversity may have been underestimated in mostly white British donors. Recipients of AZD1222 seropositive at baseline numbered only 6 or 7.

TCRdb keeps only in-frame clones here, not all; method: immunoSEQ multiplex PCR. Of about 85,000 clones in the sample, approximately 88% are singletons; the top ten hold roughly 5.8%. This clonotype was obtained from an adult in good health. The chain joins TRBV11-2 to TRBJ1-1; 7 bases line up with TRBD1. Sequencing was performed on peripheral blood, taken on day 0 of AZD1222 vaccination. For the CDR3, the DNA is TGTGCCAGCAGCTCAGGGGGAGGGACTGAAGCTTTCTTT. Translated, it gives CASSSGGGTEAFF.